These 30 T cell receptor beta chains originate from one sample sequenced in a study of T cell responses to AZD1222 COVID-19 vaccine. The protocol was immunoSEQ multiplex PCR, while the TCRdb copy is restricted to in-frame clones and leaves out a portion. Counted here are roughly 150,000 clones, 90% occurring once; the ten biggest clones make up approximately 1.8%. The sequences come from peripheral blood, collected on day 0 of AZD1222 vaccination. These receptors came from an adult in good health.

V gene TRBV28 combines with J gene TRBJ1-2; D gene uncertain. V lost 2 bases, J lost 7 bases, and 8 bases lay in between. Germline V gene data show CDR1 as MDHEN and CDR2 as SYDVKM. The length of the CDR3 is 12 residues. The CDR3 loop is CASSLRGFGYTF. The CDR3 region has the DNA TGTGCCAGCAGTTTAAGAGGGTTTGGCTACACCTTC.

V is TRBV14 and J is TRBJ2-1; D gene uncertain. CDR1 is SGHDN, CDR2 FVKESK, per germline. The CDR3 extends over 12 amino acids. V lost 4 bases to trimming and J lost 1 base, with 2 bases between them. The CDR3, as DNA: TGTGCCAGCAGCCGATCCTACAATGAGCAGTTCTTC. It is translated as CASSRSYNEQFF.

The CDR3 nucleotides read TGTGCCAGCATGAGGGCTAGCGGGGGTAAATACAATGAGCAGTTCTTC. Translating gives CASMRASGGKYNEQFF. This chain links TRBV7-6 with TRBJ2-1, with TRBD2 matching over 10 bases. The V gene's germline CDR1 is SGHVS and CDR2 FNYEAQ. The CDR3 sequence is 16 residues long. After removal of 7 bases from V and 4 bases from J, the junction contained 10 bases not matched to a gene.

The chain couples TRBV9 to TRBJ1-1, with D hard to call. The CDR3 is 14 amino acids. In germline, CDR1 is SGDLS, CDR2 YYNGEE. Trimming removed 0 bases at V and 4 bases at J, with 10 bases between. DNA of the CDR3: TGTGCCAGCAGCGTAGGGTGGTTGGGCACTGAAGCTTTCTTT. It specifies CASSVGWLGTEAFF.

CDR3 nucleotides: TGTGCCAGCAGCTTGGTGGCAGAAGAGACCCAGTACTTC. Its protein is CASSLVAEETQYF. V is TRBV5-6 and J is TRBJ2-5, with D unresolved. Looked up from germline, CDR1 is SGHDT and CDR2 is YYEEEE. The CDR3 runs to 13 residues. V was cut by 0 bases and J by 3 bases, with 6 bases left in between.

The chain links TRBV11-2 to TRBJ2-7, with 11 positions matching TRBD2. The germline V gene has CDR1 SGHAT and CDR2 FQNNGV. V shed 4 bases, J shed 3 bases, and the junction held 2 bases outside the gene matches. This CDR3 region has 14 residues. CDR3 protein: CASSSLAGVYEQYF. The CDR3 coding sequence is TGTGCCAGCAGCTCACTAGCGGGGGTCTACGAGCAGTACTTC.

The chain links TRBV20-1 to TRBJ2-5, with TRBD2 as a possible D gene (5 bases). CDR3 length: 11 residues. Germline values: CDR1 DFQATT, CDR2 SNEGSKA (reference sequence). Trimming removed 7 bases at V and 7 bases at J, with 13 bases between. The CDR3 loop reads CSDGSGGTQYF. In DNA form, the CDR3 reads TGCAGTGATGGGAGCGGTGGGACCCAGTACTTC.

This clone was counted a few times. V and J are TRBV2 and TRBJ2-7, with D perhaps TRBD2 (5 bases). CDR1 is SNHLY, CDR2 FYNNEI, per germline. V lost 4 bases and J 2 bases, leaving 12 bases between the germline ends. The CDR3 covers 14 residues. In DNA form, the CDR3 reads TGTGCCAGCAGTGGGCCGGGATCAGCCTACGAGCAGTACTTC. Translated: CASSGPGSAYEQYF. Drawing the rest from reference TRBV2 and TRBJ2-7, the complete variable domain is EPEVTQTPSHQVTQMGQEVILRCVPISNHLYFYWYRQILGQKVEFLVSFYNNEISEKSEIFDDQFSVERPDGSNFTLKIRSTKLEDSAMYFCASSGPGSAYEQYFGPGTRLTVT.

The chain is built from TRBV6-5 and TRBJ2-7; D remains unclear. The CDR3 has 13 residues. Germline CDR1 is MNHEY and CDR2 is SVGAGI. V was trimmed by 1 base and J by 4 bases, leaving 8 bases between them. The CDR3 spells CASSYFRGYEQYF. In nucleotides, the CDR3 is TGTGCCAGCAGTTACTTTCGTGGTTACGAGCAGTACTTC.

V usage is TRBV5-6 and J usage is TRBJ1-6; 8 bases map to TRBD1. Germline assignment: CDR1 SGHDT and CDR2 YYEEEE. The CDR3 is made up of 14 amino acids. The junction had 5 bases not matched to a gene; V was cut back by 4 bases and J by 8 bases. CDR3 sequence (DNA): TGTGCCAGCAGCCCGGGACAGGTTTATTCACCCCTCCACTTT. The encoded protein is CASSPGQVYSPLHF.

This chain uses TRBV5-6 with TRBJ2-3; 10 nucleotides line up with TRBD2. J gave up 2 bases and V 1 base, and 7 bases lay outside the gene matches. The V gene's germline CDR1 is SGHDT and CDR2 YYEEEE. The CDR3 extends over 17 amino acids. The CDR3, as DNA: TGTGCCAGCAGCTTGCCCTGGACTAGCGGAACCACAGATACGCAGTATTTT. Translation: CASSLPWTSGTTDTQYF.

This sequence joins TRBV24-1 and TRBJ2-4, with D hard to call. Germline V gives CDR1 KGHDR, CDR2 SFDVKD. V lost 3 bases and J lost 7, with 15 bases in between. The CDR3 spans 15 residues. CDR3 coding DNA: TGTGCCACCAGTGATCCCGACCCAACCAGGAACATTCAGTACTTC. Protein sequence: CATSDPDPTRNIQYF.

The table lists this clone with a count of one. The CDR3 nucleotides read TGTGCCAGCAGGTCTCCGGGACAGGGGAGCAATGAGCAGTTCTTC. Protein product: CASRSPGQGSNEQFF. The J gene is TRBJ2-1, the V gene TRBV28; 10 bases are a match to TRBD1. This CDR3 comprises 15 residues. V lost 6 bases to trimming and J lost 6 bases; unmatched junction nucleotides: 8. Per germline, CDR1 MDHEN and CDR2 SYDVKM.

The chain has TRBV2 and TRBJ2-7, with 7 bases matching TRBD2. The CDR3 runs 13 residues. J was trimmed by 7 bases and V by 5 bases; bases with no gene match: 8. The germline gives CDR1 SNHLY, CDR2 FYNNEI. The CDR3: CASSPAGVQEQYF. DNA of the CDR3: TGTGCCAGCAGTCCGGCGGGAGTGCAAGAGCAGTACTTC.

The chain has TRBV15 and TRBJ2-1, with D perhaps matching TRBD2 (6 bases). The CDR3 extends over 17 amino acids. V dropped 0 bases and J dropped 4 bases, with 16 bases sitting between them. The germline CDR1 and CDR2 sequences are LNHNV and YYDKDF (reference sequence). In nucleotides, the CDR3 is TGTGCCACCAGCAGAGATCCGTTCACGGGAGCTTACAATGAGCAGTTCTTC. Residues: CATSRDPFTGAYNEQFF.

The chain carries TRBV5-6 and TRBJ2-3; 11 bases are a match to TRBD1. In germline, CDR1 is SGHDT, CDR2 YYEEEE. V lost 6 bases, J lost 1 base, and 13 bases stayed unmatched. The CDR3 is 18 amino acids. The CDR3 nucleotides are TGTGCCAGCACCCCGGGGACAGGGGGTGGTTCGGGCACAGATACGCAGTATTTT. As protein: CASTPGTGGGSGTDTQYF. The variable domain in full, completed from reference TRBV5-6 and TRBJ2-3, reads DAGVTQSPTHLIKTRGQQVTLRCSPKSGHDTVSWYQQALGQGPQFIFQYYEEEERQRGNFPDRFSGHQFPNYSSELNVNALLLGDSALYLCASTPGTGGGSGTDTQYFGPGTRLTVL.

This clone was seen just once. The CDR3 bases are TGTGCCAGCAGCTTAGTTCGGGGGCCCACAGATACGCAGTATTTT. This encodes CASSLVRGPTDTQYF. The gene calls are TRBV7-2 and TRBJ2-3; D is possibly TRBD1 or TRBD2 (6 bases each). The V and J ends lost 1 base and 2 bases respectively, with 10 bases between them. The germline gives CDR1 SGHTA, CDR2 FQGNSA. This CDR3 has 15 amino acids.

The chain combines TRBV28 with TRBJ1-2, with D unclear. Trimming took off 7 bases at V and 4 bases at J, with 16 bases between the two ends. The CDR3 length is 14 residues. Germline V CDR1 and CDR2: MDHEN, SYDVKM. CDR3 protein: CASTTTGLGYGYTF. The CDR3 coding sequence is TGTGCCAGCACCACCACCGGCCTGGGCTATGGCTACACCTTC.

This clone was picked up a small number of times. J is TRBJ2-6 and V is TRBV28, with D perhaps TRBD1 (5 bases). The germline V and J ends were trimmed by 3 bases and 4 bases, with 13 bases remaining between them. The CDR3 spans 16 residues. Germline CDR1 reads MDHEN; CDR2 reads SYDVKM. The CDR3 is CASSLGDSHGANVLTF. The CDR3 DNA reads as TGTGCCAGCAGTTTGGGTGACAGTCACGGGGCCAACGTCCTGACTTTC.

The rearrangement joins TRBV5-6 to TRBJ1-5; D gene uncertain. CDR1 and CDR2 (germline): SGHDT, YYEEEE. Trimming pared 2 bases from V and 0 bases from J, leaving 6 bases between. This CDR3 region has 14 residues. The CDR3 sequence: CASSFGYSNQPQHF. In nucleotides, the CDR3 is TGTGCCAGCAGCTTCGGATATAGCAATCAGCCCCAGCATTTT. The full variable domain, completed using reference TRBV5-6 and TRBJ1-5, is DAGVTQSPTHLIKTRGQQVTLRCSPKSGHDTVSWYQQALGQGPQFIFQYYEEEERQRGNFPDRFSGHQFPNYSSELNVNALLLGDSALYLCASSFGYSNQPQHFGDGTRLSIL.

The rearrangement links TRBV19 to TRBJ2-3; TRBD2 aligns across 9 bases. Trimming cost V 3 bases and J 5 bases; bases outside gene matches: 15. The CDR3 covers 18 residues. CDR1 is LNHDA and CDR2 is SQIVND in the germline V gene (reference sequence). The CDR3 bases are TGTGCCAGTAGTATTCATTCCTTTGGCGGGAGGGCCAAAGATACGCAGTATTTT. Amino acids: CASSIHSFGGRAKDTQYF.

The chain carries TRBV6-5 and TRBJ2-1; 12 positions match TRBD2. The CDR3 is 15 amino acids. Looked up from germline, CDR1 is MNHEY and CDR2 is SVGAGI. Trimming took 2 bases from V and 9 from J; bases not matched to a gene: 5. CDR3 coding DNA: TGTGCCAGCAGTTACCGACTAGCGGGAGCCGGTGAGCAGTTCTTC. Residues: CASSYRLAGAGEQFF.

The chain has TRBV10-3 and TRBJ2-3; 10 bases align to TRBD1. Germline values: CDR1 ENHRY, CDR2 SYGVKD. Trimming at V came to 4 bases and at J to 5 bases, leaving 12 bases not matched to a gene. The CDR3 has 17 residues. Here the CDR3 DNA reads TGTGCCATCAGTGGGATAAGGGACAGGGGTGATGAAGATACGCAGTATTTT. Its translation: CAISGIRDRGDEDTQYF.

The rearrangement joins TRBV2 to TRBJ1-2; TRBD1 matches at 7 bases. The ends lost 7 bases at V and 3 bases at J; junction bases unmatched: 5. The CDR3 has 13 residues. The germline V gene has CDR1 SNHLY and CDR2 FYNNEI. The CDR3 loop is CASNEQGDYGYTF. CDR3 DNA: TGTGCCAGCAATGAGCAGGGGGACTATGGCTACACCTTC.

V is TRBV6-2 or TRBV6-3 and J is TRBJ2-7; possibly TRBD1 or TRBD2 for D (5 bases each). This CDR3 spans 14 amino acids. In germline, CDR1 is MNHEY, CDR2 SVGEGT. V shed 2 bases and J shed 7 bases, with 15 bases lying between them. The chain's CDR3 is CASSYDSLPGEQYF. The CDR3 region has the DNA TGTGCCAGCAGTTACGACAGTCTCCCGGGGGAGCAGTACTTC.

This clone has a single count. This chain joins TRBV2 and TRBJ2-5; D not certain. Germline CDR1 SNHLY, CDR2 FYNNEI. This CDR3 is 12 amino acids long. Deletions cut 6 bases from V and 7 bases from J, with 12 bases between. CDR3 loop: CASSGTPLTQYF. The CDR3 DNA sequence: TGTGCCAGCAGCGGCACCCCTTTGACCCAGTACTTC.

V is TRBV28 and J is TRBJ2-2, with D perhaps TRBD2 (7 bases). Germline CDR1 reads MDHEN; CDR2 reads SYDVKM. The CDR3 is made up of 15 amino acids. V was trimmed by 6 bases and J by 3 bases, leaving 14 bases between them. The CDR3 nucleotides read TGTGCCAGCAGGCCGGGGGGCTCGGACACCGGGGAGCTGTTTTTT. It codes for CASRPGGSDTGELFF. Combining the CDR3 with reference TRBV28 and TRBJ2-2 gives the whole variable domain DVKVTQSSRYLVKRTGEKVFLECVQDMDHENMFWYRQDPGLGLRLIYFSYDVKMKEKGDIPEGYSVSREKKERFSLILESASTNQTSMYLCASRPGGSDTGELFFGEGSRLTVL.

The chain has TRBV20-1 and TRBJ1-2; the D gene is possibly TRBD1 (5 bases). CDR3 size: 12 residues. Trimming shortened V by 3 bases and J by 5 bases, and 10 bases separated the two germline ends. CDR1 DFQATT and CDR2 SNEGSKA come from the germline V gene (reference sequence). The CDR3 here is CSASEGLYGYTF. DNA of the CDR3: TGCAGTGCTAGTGAGGGACTTTATGGCTACACCTTC.

The rearrangement links TRBV15 to TRBJ2-7; TRBD1 might be the D (5 bases). The germline CDR1 and CDR2 sequences are LNHNV and YYDKDF (reference sequence). V was clipped by 0 bases and J by 0 bases, with 12 bases between them. The CDR3 extends over 16 amino acids. CDR3 region: CATSRDRAGISYEQYF. The CDR3 DNA reads TGTGCCACCAGCAGAGACCGGGCAGGGATCTCCTACGAGCAGTACTTC.

The chain is built from TRBV27 and TRBJ1-6, with 9 bases matching TRBD1. Germline assignment: CDR1 MNHEY and CDR2 SMNVEV (reference sequence). The CDR3 has 15 amino acids. Trimming at V came to 4 bases and at J to 7 bases, leaving 5 bases not matched to a gene. The CDR3 spells CASSSEGQGNSPLHF. The CDR3 nucleotides read TGTGCCAGCAGTTCAGAGGGACAGGGAAATTCACCCCTCCACTTT.